Listed below are T cell receptor beta chains from one sample, sequenced in a study of shared clonotypes between healthy human individuals. Assay used: immunoSEQ multiplex PCR; TCRdb lists only in-frame clones, some missing. Of about 120,000 clones in the sample, around 68% are singletons; the top ten hold roughly a quarter. Sequencing was carried out using memory CD8+ T cells sorted from blood. All receptors derive from a woman aged 25 to 39 in good health. Both conserved end residues are part of each CDR3.

>TRBV19|TRBJ2-6
CASSFITTSGANVLTF
>TRBV25-1|TRBJ2-1
CASRQGQGRHEQFF
>TRBV5-1|TRBJ2-3
CASSLGGPSDTQYF
>TRBV5-6|TRBJ1-2
CASSFAPGVVGYTF
>TRBV6-5|TRBJ2-7
CASSYSGASDEQYF
>TRBV2|TRBJ2-5
CASTGTPGAETQYF
>TRBV7-4|TRBJ2-7
CASSLLAGVGVGEQYF
>TRBV28|TRBJ1-2
CASSLPGPGQGAQGGYGYTF
>TRBV27|TRBJ2-5
CASSFMLGETQYF
>TRBV19|TRBJ2-3
CASSRSGRRDTQYF
>TRBV19|TRBJ2-7
CASSGVRWEEQYF
>TRBV4-1|TRBJ2-1
CASSGQGRGRGEQFF
>TRBV27|TRBJ2-3
CASSYLPGQGADTQYF
>TRBV7-2|TRBJ2-2
CASKHTRERVSTGELFF
>TRBV27|TRBJ2-3
CASSLSYGIEADTQYF
>TRBV7-3|TRBJ2-3
CASSLAGVEDTQYF
>TRBV27|TRBJ2-7
CASSDWTSGRPEQYF